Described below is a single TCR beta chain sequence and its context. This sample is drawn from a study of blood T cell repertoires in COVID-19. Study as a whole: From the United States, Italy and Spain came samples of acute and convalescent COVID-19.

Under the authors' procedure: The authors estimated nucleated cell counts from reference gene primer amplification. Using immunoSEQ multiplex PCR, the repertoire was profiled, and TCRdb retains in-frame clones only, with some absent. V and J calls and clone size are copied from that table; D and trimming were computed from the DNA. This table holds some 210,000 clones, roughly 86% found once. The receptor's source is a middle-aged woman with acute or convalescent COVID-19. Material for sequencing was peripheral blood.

This CDR3 reads CASSPFTGTTYEQYF. The CDR3 DNA is TGTGCCAGCTCACCTTTTACAGGGACCACCTACGAGCAGTACTTC. The rearrangement uses TRBV18 and TRBJ2-7; D might be TRBD1 (6 bases). CDR1 and CDR2 from the germline V gene are KGHSH and LQKENI. V was clipped by 3 bases and J by 2 bases, with 14 bases between them. The CDR3 has 15 amino acids.